These 28 T cell receptor beta chains were all obtained from the same sample, sequenced in a study of response to subunit inactivated influenza vaccine. In TCRdb, the RT-PCR reads were re-called with MiXCR into one record per CDR3 protein. The sample holds approximately 530,000 distinct CDR3 sequences; 13% are singletons and the top ten take about an eighth. Sequencing used PBMCs from blood, obtained more than 35 days after vaccination. The receptors were gathered from a man over 45 who received an inactivated influenza vaccine.

On this clonotype: A read error is possible here, since a much larger clone lies one base away. V and J are TRBV5-1 and TRBJ2-2; D possibly matches TRBD1 or TRBD2 (5 bases each). The V gene's germline CDR1 is SGHRS and CDR2 YFSETQ. The CDR3 totals 16 residues. In DNA form, the CDR3 reads TGCGCCAACAGCTTGAGGGGCGAGGCGAACACCGGGGAGCTGTTTTTT. Translating gives CANSLRGEANTGELFF.

This clonotype has at least ten counts. The chain employs TRBV7-2 and TRBJ1-2; possibly TRBD1 for D (5 bases). Germline V lookup: CDR1 SGHTA, CDR2 FQGNSA. This CDR3 has 15 amino acids. The V and J ends lost 5 bases and 6 bases respectively, with 19 bases between them. CDR3 loop: CASSHRSGGGNGYTF. CDR3 nucleotides: TGTGCCAGCAGCCACAGGAGTGGGGGGGGTAATGGCTACACCTTC.

The genes are TRBV12-3 or TRBV12-4 and TRBJ2-3; 8 bases agree with TRBD2. The CDR3 sequence is 16 residues long. The junction had 9 bases not matched to a gene; V was cut back by 5 bases and J by 2 bases. CDR3 DNA sequence: TGTGCCAGCAGTGAGCCGGGACTAGGAAACACAGATACGCAGTATTTT. Protein sequence: CASSEPGLGNTDTQYF.

This chain links TRBV12-3 or TRBV12-4 with TRBJ1-2, with 8 bases identical to TRBD1. The CDR3 loop spans 13 amino acids. Trimming took 7 bases from V and 4 from J; bases not matched to a gene: 5. CDR3 sequence (DNA): TGTGCCAGCAAGGACAGGGCTGGCTATGGCTACACCTTC. Encoded protein: CASKDRAGYGYTF.

The sample holds a few counts of this clonotype. For the CDR3, the DNA is TGCAGCGTTGCGGACTTCGGCGGGGAGCTGTTTTTT. This gives the protein CSVADFGGELFF. J is TRBJ2-2 and V is TRBV29-1; D is perhaps TRBD2 (5 bases). Germline-derived CDR1 and CDR2 are SQVTM and ANQGSEA. V lost 4 bases and J lost 7, with 10 bases in between. This CDR3 comprises 12 residues.

This clonotype was observed a few times. This chain uses TRBV7-2 with TRBJ2-7; the match to TRBD2 covers 9 bases. With V trimmed by 6 bases and J by 6 bases, 12 bases remained unmatched. The CDR3 is made up of 15 amino acids. Germline V gene data show CDR1 as SGHTA and CDR2 as FQGNSA. The CDR3 DNA reads TGTGCCAGCAGAGAGTCTAGCGGGAATGTAGGCGAGCAGTACTTC. Translation gives CASRESSGNVGEQYF.

The chain has TRBV6-6 and TRBJ2-1; unclear D gene. The length of the CDR3 is 13 residues. Germline V CDR1 and CDR2: MNHNY, SVGAGI (reference sequence). V lost 7 bases and J 1 base, leaving 8 bases between the germline ends. CDR3: CASKEPSYNEQFF. CDR3 nucleotide sequence: TGTGCCAGCAAGGAGCCTTCCTACAATGAGCAGTTCTTC.

The chain has TRBV7-2 and TRBJ2-3, with 9 bases matching TRBD2. The length of the CDR3 is 15 residues. Germline values: CDR1 SGHTA, CDR2 FQGNSA. Trimming removed 5 bases from V and 6 bases from J; junction bases left unmatched: 9. CDR3 in amino acids: CASSIKRGAGDTQYF. The CDR3 nucleotides are TGTGCCAGCAGCATTAAGCGGGGGGCGGGGGATACGCAGTATTTT.

The V and J genes are TRBV7-2 and TRBJ1-6; tentative D call: TRBD1 (5 bases). The CDR3 extends over 14 amino acids. Germline V CDR1 and CDR2: SGHTA, FQGNSA. V was trimmed by 0 bases and J by 8 bases, leaving 8 bases between them. In DNA form, the CDR3 reads TGTGCCAGCAGCTTAGCGCGGGGGGATTCACCCCTCCACTTT. It specifies CASSLARGDSPLHF.

This clonotype has more than one count but fewer than ten. The chain carries TRBV6-2 or TRBV6-3 and TRBJ1-5; D is unclear. Germline V gene sequence: CDR1 MNHEY, CDR2 SVGEGT. Trimming left V 2 bases short and J 1 base short, with 12 bases between. This CDR3 spans 16 amino acids. CDR3 coding DNA: TGTGCCAGCAGTTACCCGGACTTTCGGAGCAATCAGCCCCAGCATTTT. This gives the protein CASSYPDFRSNQPQHF.

The sample holds a few counts of this clonotype. The V gene is TRBV12-3 or TRBV12-4, the J gene TRBJ1-1; 10 positions match TRBD1. V lost 4 bases, J lost 2 bases, and 10 bases stayed unmatched. CDR3 length: 17 residues. CDR3 sequence: CASSSGDRGISNTEAFF. CDR3 nucleotides: TGTGCCAGCAGTTCCGGGGACAGGGGAATATCCAACACTGAAGCTTTCTTT.

The J gene is TRBJ2-1, the V gene TRBV6-5; D is unresolved. The V gene lost 2 bases and the J gene lost 4 bases, with 6 bases spanning the gap. There are 13 residues in the CDR3. Germline loops: CDR1 MNHEY, CDR2 SVGAGI. CDR3 DNA sequence: TGTGCCAGCAGTTACACCAAATACAATGAGCAGTTCTTC. This codes for CASSYTKYNEQFF.

In this sample, this clonotype turned up many times. The gene calls are TRBV20-1 and TRBJ2-3, with 9 nucleotides matching TRBD1. The V gene end was trimmed by 6 bases and the J gene end by 0 bases; junction bases not matched to a gene: 7. The CDR3 length is 15 residues. CDR1 and CDR2 (germline): DFQATT, SNEGSKA (reference sequence). Here the CDR3 DNA reads TGCAGTGCGGAGGACAGGGGCCTAAGCACAGATACGCAGTATTTT. The encoded protein is CSAEDRGLSTDTQYF.

This clonotype was counted between two and nine times. The CDR3 region is CSATQTVYNEQFF. The CDR3 DNA reads as TGCAGTGCTACTCAGACAGTTTACAATGAGCAGTTCTTC. This rearrangement joins TRBV20-1 to TRBJ2-1; weak D call: TRBD1 (5 bases). Germline lookup yields CDR1 DFQATT and CDR2 SNEGSKA (reference sequence). V gave up 4 bases and J gave up 4 bases, with 11 bases separating them. This CDR3 has 13 residues.

This clonotype was seen at least ten times. V and J are TRBV20-1 and TRBJ2-6, with D maybe TRBD1 (6 bases). The germline V gene has CDR1 DFQATT and CDR2 SNEGSKA (reference sequence). Between the trimmed V and J ends, which lost 1 base and 0 bases, there was a span of 10 bases. The CDR3 covers 16 residues. CDR3 in DNA: TGCAGTGCTAGAGGCCCGACAGGCTCTGGGGCCAACGTCCTGACTTTC. This translates into CSARGPTGSGANVLTF.

The chain employs TRBV6-5 and TRBJ2-7; D possibly corresponds to TRBD2 (5 bases). The CDR3 is 14 residues long. Germline assignment: CDR1 MNHEY and CDR2 SVGAGI. V was clipped by 0 bases and J by 2 bases, with 8 bases between them. For the CDR3, the DNA is TGTGCCAGCAGTTACTCGGACGGGACCTACGAGCAGTACTTC. Its translation is CASSYSDGTYEQYF.

This clonotype was seen a handful of times. This rearrangement joins TRBV6-1 to TRBJ1-2; D perhaps matches TRBD1 (6 bases). The CDR3 consists of 15 residues. Germline loops: CDR1 MNHNS, CDR2 SASEGT. Trimming took 4 bases from V and 1 from J, leaving 13 bases between them. CDR3 amino acids: CASSVGRGRNYGYTF. The CDR3 DNA follows: TGTGCCAGCAGTGTTGGTCGGGGGCGTAACTATGGCTACACCTTC.

A few counts support this clonotype. This CDR3 reads CASSSSFSASETQYF. CDR3 nucleotide sequence: TGTGCCAGCAGTTCATCCTTTTCGGCGTCTGAGACCCAGTACTTC. The gene calls are TRBV27 and TRBJ2-5; no firm D call. Germline values: CDR1 MNHEY, CDR2 SMNVEV (reference sequence). The CDR3 spans 15 residues. Trimming took off 4 bases at V and 5 bases at J, with 17 bases between the two ends.

This clonotype was seen only a few times. J is TRBJ2-7 and V is TRBV11-2, with 9 nucleotides matching TRBD2. Germline V gene data show CDR1 as SGHAT and CDR2 as FQNNGV. Trimming cost V 5 bases and J 6 bases; bases outside gene matches: 5. The length of the CDR3 is 13 residues. The CDR3, as DNA: TGTGCCAGCAGCCCCGGGACTAGCAGCGAGCAGTACTTC. It specifies CASSPGTSSEQYF.

V and J are TRBV12-3 or TRBV12-4 and TRBJ2-2; D remains ambiguous. V was shortened by 6 bases and J by 4 bases, with 15 bases between the two germline ends. This CDR3 is 15 amino acids long. The CDR3: CASRLQSRGTGELFF. The DNA of the CDR3 is TGTGCCAGCAGGTTACAGTCGCGAGGCACCGGGGAGCTGTTTTTT.

The chain carries TRBV20-1 and TRBJ2-5; 9 bases are shared with TRBD1. CDR3 length: 13 amino acids. V was pared by 6 bases and J by 5 bases, with 7 bases of the junction left unmatched. Germline V gene data show CDR1 as DFQATT and CDR2 as SNEGSKA (reference sequence). The CDR3 region is CSAETGGMETQYF. In nucleotides, the CDR3 is TGCAGTGCCGAGACAGGGGGGATGGAGACCCAGTACTTC.

This sequence joins TRBV10-3 and TRBJ2-7, with 8 positions matching TRBD1. The ends lost 3 bases at V and 6 bases at J; junction bases unmatched: 10. The CDR3 spans 15 residues. Germline CDR1 ENHRY, CDR2 SYGVKD. CDR3 sequence reads: CAISDRGQDFREQYF. CDR3 in DNA: TGTGCCATCAGTGACAGGGGACAGGATTTCCGCGAGCAGTACTTC.

This clonotype was picked up a small number of times. The V call is TRBV20-1, the J call TRBJ2-3, with D possibly being TRBD1 (5 bases). Germline V gene lookup returns CDR1 DFQATT and CDR2 SNEGSKA (reference sequence). This CDR3 has 15 amino acids. With 1 base removed from V and 2 bases from J, the gap between germline ends came to 13 bases. The CDR3 spells CSARVGAHNTDTQYF. The DNA of the CDR3 is TGCAGTGCTAGAGTTGGGGCGCACAACACAGATACGCAGTATTTT.

V and J are TRBV7-9 and TRBJ2-3; 7 bases match TRBD1. With V trimmed by 6 bases and J by 0 bases, 3 bases remained unmatched. This CDR3 is 14 amino acids long. CDR1 SEHNR and CDR2 FQNEAQ come from the germline V gene (reference sequence). CDR3 bases: TGTGCCAGCAGGGGACAGCTAAGCACAGATACGCAGTATTTT. Translated, it gives CASRGQLSTDTQYF.

This clonotype was counted between two and nine times. V and J are TRBV4-2 and TRBJ2-1; the match to TRBD2 covers 14 bases. The J segment lost 6 bases and the V segment lost 0 bases, leaving 4 bases of the junction unmatched. CDR3 size: 17 residues. In germline, CDR1 is LGHNA, CDR2 YNFKEQ. CDR3 sequence (DNA): TGTGCCAGCAGCCAAGAAGGGACTAGCGGGGGTGCCAATGAGCAGTTCTTC. Amino acid sequence: CASSQEGTSGGANEQFF.

This clonotype was recorded once. The genes are TRBV30 and TRBJ2-7; D possibly corresponds to TRBD2 (5 bases). CDR3 length equals 12 residues. V lost 2 bases and J 5 bases, leaving 10 bases between the germline ends. CDR1 is GTSNPN and CDR2 is SVGIG in the germline V gene (reference sequence). As DNA, the CDR3 is TGTGCCTGGAGTTCTAGCATCCACGAGCAGTACTTC. Translation gives CAWSSSIHEQYF.

A few counts support this clonotype. The genes are TRBV12-3 or TRBV12-4 and TRBJ2-7, with D possibly being TRBD1 or TRBD2 (5 bases each). The CDR3 extends over 15 amino acids. V shed 5 bases and J shed 0 bases, with 14 bases lying between them. As DNA, the CDR3 is TGTGCCAGCAGTCCCCGTCCAGGGAGCTCCTACGAGCAGTACTTC. It codes for CASSPRPGSSYEQYF.

This clonotype was seen at least ten times. This chain uses TRBV29-1 with TRBJ2-5; 11 positions agree with TRBD2. The V gene's germline CDR1 is SQVTM and CDR2 ANQGSEA. J was trimmed by 2 bases and V by 7 bases; bases with no gene match: 12. The CDR3 totals 16 residues. The CDR3: CSAPGPGLAAQETQYF. DNA of the CDR3: TGCAGCGCCCCTGGCCCGGGACTAGCGGCTCAAGAGACCCAGTACTTC.